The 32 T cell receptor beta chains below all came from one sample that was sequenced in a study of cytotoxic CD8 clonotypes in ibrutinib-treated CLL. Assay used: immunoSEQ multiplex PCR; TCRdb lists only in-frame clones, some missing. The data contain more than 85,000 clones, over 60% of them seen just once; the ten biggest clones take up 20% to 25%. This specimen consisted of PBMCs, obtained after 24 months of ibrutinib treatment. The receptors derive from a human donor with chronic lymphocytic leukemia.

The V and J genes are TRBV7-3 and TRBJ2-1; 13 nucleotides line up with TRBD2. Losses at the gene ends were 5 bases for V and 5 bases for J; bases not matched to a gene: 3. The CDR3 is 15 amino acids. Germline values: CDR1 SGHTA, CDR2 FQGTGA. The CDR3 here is CASSPTSGGHNEQFF. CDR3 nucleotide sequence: TGTGCCAGCAGCCCGACTAGCGGGGGGCACAATGAGCAGTTCTTC.

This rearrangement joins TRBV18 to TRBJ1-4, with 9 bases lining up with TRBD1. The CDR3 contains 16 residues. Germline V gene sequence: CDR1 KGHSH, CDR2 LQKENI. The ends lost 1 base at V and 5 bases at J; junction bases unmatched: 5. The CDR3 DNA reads TGTGCCAGCTCACCACGGGGACAGGGCGTCAATGAAAAACTGTTTTTT. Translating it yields CASSPRGQGVNEKLFF.

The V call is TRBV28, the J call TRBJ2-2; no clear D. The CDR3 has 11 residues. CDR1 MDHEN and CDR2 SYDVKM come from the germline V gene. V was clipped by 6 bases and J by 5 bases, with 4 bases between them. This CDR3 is CASRSTGELFF. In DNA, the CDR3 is TGTGCCAGCAGGTCAACCGGGGAGCTGTTTTTT. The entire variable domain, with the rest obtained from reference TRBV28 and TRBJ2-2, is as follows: DVKVTQSSRYLVKRTGEKVFLECVQDMDHENMFWYRQDPGLGLRLIYFSYDVKMKEKGDIPEGYSVSREKKERFSLILESASTNQTSMYLCASRSTGELFFGEGSRLTVL.

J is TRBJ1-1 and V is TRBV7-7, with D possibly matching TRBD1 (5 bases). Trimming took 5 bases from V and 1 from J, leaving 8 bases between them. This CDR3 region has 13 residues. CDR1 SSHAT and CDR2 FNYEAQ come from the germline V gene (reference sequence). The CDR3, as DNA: TGTGCCAGCAGCGTACAGGAGAACACTGAAGCTTTCTTT. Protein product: CASSVQENTEAFF.

CDR3 loop: CASRMGEADTQYF. The CDR3, as DNA: TGTGCCAGCAGGATGGGGGAGGCAGATACGCAGTATTTT. The chain couples TRBV6-6 to TRBJ2-3, with D possibly matching TRBD2 (6 bases). CDR1 MNHNY and CDR2 SVGAGI come from the germline V gene (reference sequence). The V end lost 6 bases, the J end lost 4 bases, and 11 bases lay between the germline ends. The CDR3 runs 13 residues.

CDR3 coding DNA: TGTGCCAGCTTCCATGGGGGATGGAACCCGGAGACCCAGTACTTC. It codes for CASFHGGWNPETQYF. The gene calls are TRBV18 and TRBJ2-5, with D perhaps given as TRBD1 or TRBD2 (5 bases each). The CDR3 loop spans 15 amino acids. Per the germline V gene, CDR1 is KGHSH and CDR2 is LQKENI. V was cut by 7 bases and J by 5 bases, with 20 bases left in between.

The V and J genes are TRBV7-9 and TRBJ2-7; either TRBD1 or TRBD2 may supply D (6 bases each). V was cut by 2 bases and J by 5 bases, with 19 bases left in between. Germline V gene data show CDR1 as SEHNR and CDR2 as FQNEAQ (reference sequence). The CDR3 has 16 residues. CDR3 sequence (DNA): TGTGCCAGCAGCTTAAAGGGGGGAGACAGGCTCGACGAGCAGTACTTC. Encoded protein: CASSLKGGDRLDEQYF. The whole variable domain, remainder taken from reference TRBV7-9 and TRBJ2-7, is DTGVSQNPRHKITKRGQNVTFRCDPISEHNRLYWYRQTLGQGPEFLTYFQNEAQLEKSRLLSDRFSAERPKGSFSTLEIQRTEQGDSAMYLCASSLKGGDRLDEQYFGPGTRLTVT.

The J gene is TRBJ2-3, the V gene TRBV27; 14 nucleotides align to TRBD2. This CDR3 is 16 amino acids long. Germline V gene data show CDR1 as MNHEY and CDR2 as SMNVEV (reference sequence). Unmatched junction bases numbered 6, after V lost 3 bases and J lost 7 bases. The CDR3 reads CASSFSGTSGSYTQYF. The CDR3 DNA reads TGTGCCAGCAGTTTCTCCGGGACTAGCGGGAGTTATACGCAGTATTTT.

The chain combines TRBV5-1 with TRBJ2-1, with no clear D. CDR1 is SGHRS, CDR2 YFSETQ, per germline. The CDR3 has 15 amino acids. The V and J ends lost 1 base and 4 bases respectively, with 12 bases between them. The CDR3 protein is CASSLLVGKYNEQFF. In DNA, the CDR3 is TGCGCCAGCAGCTTGTTAGTCGGCAAATACAATGAGCAGTTCTTC.

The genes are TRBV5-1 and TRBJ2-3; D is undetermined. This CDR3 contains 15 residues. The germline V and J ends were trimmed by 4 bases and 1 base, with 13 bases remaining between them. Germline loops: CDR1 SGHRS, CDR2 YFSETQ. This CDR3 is CASSTTASGTDTQYF. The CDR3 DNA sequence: TGCGCCAGCAGCACAACAGCGTCTGGCACAGATACGCAGTATTTT.

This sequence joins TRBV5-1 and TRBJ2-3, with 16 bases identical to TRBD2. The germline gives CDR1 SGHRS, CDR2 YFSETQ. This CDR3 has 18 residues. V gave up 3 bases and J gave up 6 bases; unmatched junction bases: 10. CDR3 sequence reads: CASSSAGTSGRAGDTQYF. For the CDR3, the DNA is TGCGCCAGCAGCTCCGCCGGGACTAGCGGGAGGGCAGGGGATACGCAGTATTTT.

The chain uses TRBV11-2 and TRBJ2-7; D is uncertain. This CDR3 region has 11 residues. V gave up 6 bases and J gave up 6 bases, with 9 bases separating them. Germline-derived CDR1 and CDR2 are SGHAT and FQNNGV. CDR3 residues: CASSRASEQYF. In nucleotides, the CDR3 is TGTGCCAGCAGTAGAGCCTCCGAGCAGTACTTC.

CDR3 sequence (DNA): TGTGCCAGCTTTAGCGGACAGGGCTACTATGGCTACACCTTC. It yields the protein CASFSGQGYYGYTF. The chain uses TRBV18 and TRBJ1-2; 8 nucleotides match TRBD1. The V gene end was trimmed by 7 bases and the J gene end by 3 bases; junction bases not matched to a gene: 7. The CDR3 contains 14 residues. Germline-derived CDR1 and CDR2 are KGHSH and LQKENI.

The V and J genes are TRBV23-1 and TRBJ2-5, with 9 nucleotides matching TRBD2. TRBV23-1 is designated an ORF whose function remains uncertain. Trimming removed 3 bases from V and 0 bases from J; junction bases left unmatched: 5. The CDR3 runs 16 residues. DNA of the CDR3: TGCGCCAGCAGTCATCCTCTAGCGGGATACCAAGAGACCCAGTACTTC. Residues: CASSHPLAGYQETQYF.

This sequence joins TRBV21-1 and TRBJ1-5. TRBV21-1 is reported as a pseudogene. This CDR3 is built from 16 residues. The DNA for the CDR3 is TGTGCCAGCAGCAAAGATCCTGGGGGATCCAATCAGCCCCAGCATTTT. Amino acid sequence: CASSKDPGGSNQPQHF.

The CDR3 sequence is CASSRGQVVSTEAFF. The DNA for the CDR3 is TGTGCCAGCAGCCGGGGACAGGTCGTCAGCACTGAAGCTTTCTTT. This chain joins TRBV7-9 and TRBJ1-1, with TRBD1 matching over 8 bases. The CDR3 is made up of 15 amino acids. CDR1 and CDR2 (germline): SEHNR, FQNEAQ (reference sequence). V was pared by 5 bases and J by 4 bases, with 9 bases of the junction left unmatched.

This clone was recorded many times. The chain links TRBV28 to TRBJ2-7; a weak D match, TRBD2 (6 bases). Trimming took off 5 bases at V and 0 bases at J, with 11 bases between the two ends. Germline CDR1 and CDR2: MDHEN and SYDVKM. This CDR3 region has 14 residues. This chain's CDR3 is CASSPRDFSYEQYF. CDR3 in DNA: TGTGCCAGCAGTCCTCGGGACTTCTCCTACGAGCAGTACTTC.

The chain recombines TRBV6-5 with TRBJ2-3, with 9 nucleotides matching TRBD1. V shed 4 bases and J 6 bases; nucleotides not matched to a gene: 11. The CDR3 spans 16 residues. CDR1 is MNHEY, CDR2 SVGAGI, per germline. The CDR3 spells CASSSGQGREIDTQYF. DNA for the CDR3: TGTGCCAGCAGTTCCGGACAGGGGCGAGAAATCGATACGCAGTATTTT.

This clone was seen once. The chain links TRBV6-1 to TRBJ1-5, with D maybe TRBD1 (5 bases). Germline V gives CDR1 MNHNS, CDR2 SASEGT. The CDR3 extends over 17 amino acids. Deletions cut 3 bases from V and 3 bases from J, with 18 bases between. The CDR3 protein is CASSDLRDRPPNQPQHF. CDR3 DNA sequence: TGTGCCAGCAGTGACCTAAGGGACCGCCCTCCCAATCAGCCCCAGCATTTT.

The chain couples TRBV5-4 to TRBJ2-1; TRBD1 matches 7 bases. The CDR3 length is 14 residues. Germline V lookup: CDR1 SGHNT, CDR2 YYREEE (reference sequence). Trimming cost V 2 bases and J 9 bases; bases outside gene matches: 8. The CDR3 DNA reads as TGTGCCAGCAGCTTACGGGACAGTACGGGTGAGCAGTTCTTC. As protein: CASSLRDSTGEQFF.

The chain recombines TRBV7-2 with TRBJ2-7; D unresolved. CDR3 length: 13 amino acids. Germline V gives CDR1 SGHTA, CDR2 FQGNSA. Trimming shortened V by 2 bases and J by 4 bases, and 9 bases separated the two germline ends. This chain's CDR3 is CASSLIRSYEQYF. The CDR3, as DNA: TGTGCCAGCAGCTTAATACGTTCGTACGAGCAGTACTTC.

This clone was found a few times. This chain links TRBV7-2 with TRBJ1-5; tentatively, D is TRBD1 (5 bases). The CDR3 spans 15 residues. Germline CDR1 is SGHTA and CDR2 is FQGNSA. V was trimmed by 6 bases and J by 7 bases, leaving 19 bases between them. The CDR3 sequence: CASSLVPRGRQPQHF. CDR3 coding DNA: TGTGCCAGCAGTCTGGTACCTAGGGGCAGGCAGCCCCAGCATTTT. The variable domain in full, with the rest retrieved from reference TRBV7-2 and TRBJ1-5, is GAGVSQSPSNKVTEKGKDVELRCDPISGHTALYWYRQSLGQGLEFLIYFQGNSAPDKSGLPSDRFSAERTGGSVSTLTIQRTQQEDSAVYLCASSLVPRGRQPQHFGDGTRLSIL.

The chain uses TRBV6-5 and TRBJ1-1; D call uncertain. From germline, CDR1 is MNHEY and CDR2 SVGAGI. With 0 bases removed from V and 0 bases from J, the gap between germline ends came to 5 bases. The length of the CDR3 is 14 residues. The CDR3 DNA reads TGTGCCAGCAGTTACTCGAGAGTGAACACTGAAGCTTTCTTT. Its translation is CASSYSRVNTEAFF.

The DNA for the CDR3 is TGCGCCAGCAGCTTGTCGACAGTAGCGCTGTATGGCTACACCTTC. Protein sequence: CASSLSTVALYGYTF. This chain connects TRBV5-1 to TRBJ1-2, with D possibly matching TRBD1 (5 bases). Trimming stripped 1 base from V and 5 bases from J, with 15 bases between. The CDR3 contains 15 residues. The V gene's germline CDR1 is SGHRS and CDR2 YFSETQ.

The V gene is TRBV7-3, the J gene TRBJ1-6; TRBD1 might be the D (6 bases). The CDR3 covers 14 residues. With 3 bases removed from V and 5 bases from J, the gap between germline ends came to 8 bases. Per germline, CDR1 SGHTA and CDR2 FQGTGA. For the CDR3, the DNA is TGTGCCAGCAGCTTGGGGGGGCATAATTCACCCCTCCACTTT. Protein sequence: CASSLGGHNSPLHF.

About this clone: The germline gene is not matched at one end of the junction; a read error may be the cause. This chain's CDR3 is CASSDQGPKYGYTF. The CDR3, as DNA: TGTGCCAGCAGTGACCAGGGGCCTAAGTATGGCTACACCTTC. The chain has TRBV2 and TRBJ1-2; the D gene is possibly TRBD1 (6 bases). Germline values: CDR1 SNHLY, CDR2 FYNNEI. The CDR3 extends over 14 amino acids.

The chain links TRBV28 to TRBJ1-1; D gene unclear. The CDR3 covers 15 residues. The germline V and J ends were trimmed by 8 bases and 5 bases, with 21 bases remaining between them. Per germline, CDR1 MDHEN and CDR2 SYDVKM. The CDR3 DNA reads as TGTGCCAGCCGTGAGTTCTCCCATTCGGGAACTGAAGCTTTCTTT. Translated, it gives CASREFSHSGTEAFF.

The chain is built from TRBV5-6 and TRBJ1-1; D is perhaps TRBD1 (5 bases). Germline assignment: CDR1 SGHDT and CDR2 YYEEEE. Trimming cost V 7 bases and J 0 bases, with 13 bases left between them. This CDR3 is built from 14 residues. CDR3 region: CASHYGRVNTEAFF. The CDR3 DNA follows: TGTGCCAGCCATTATGGCAGGGTGAACACTGAAGCTTTCTTT.

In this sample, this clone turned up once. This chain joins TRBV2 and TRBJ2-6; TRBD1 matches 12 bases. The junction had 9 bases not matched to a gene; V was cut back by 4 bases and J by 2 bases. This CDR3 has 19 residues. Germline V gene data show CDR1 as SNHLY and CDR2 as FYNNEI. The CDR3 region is CASSGTGTGGMPGANVLTF. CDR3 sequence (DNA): TGTGCCAGCAGTGGGACCGGGACAGGGGGCATGCCTGGGGCCAACGTCCTGACTTTC.

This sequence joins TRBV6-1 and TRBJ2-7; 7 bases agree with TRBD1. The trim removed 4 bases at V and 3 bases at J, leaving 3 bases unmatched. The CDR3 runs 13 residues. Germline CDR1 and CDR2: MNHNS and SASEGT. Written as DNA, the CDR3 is TGTGCCAGCAGTGTAACAGGGGTCTACGAGCAGTACTTC. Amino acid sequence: CASSVTGVYEQYF.

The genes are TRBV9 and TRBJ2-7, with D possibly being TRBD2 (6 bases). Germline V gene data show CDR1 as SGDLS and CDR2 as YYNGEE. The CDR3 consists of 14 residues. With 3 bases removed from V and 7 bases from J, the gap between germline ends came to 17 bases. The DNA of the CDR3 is TGTGCCAGCAGCGAGGCGGGGTGGAGTCTGGAGCAGTACTTC. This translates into CASSEAGWSLEQYF.

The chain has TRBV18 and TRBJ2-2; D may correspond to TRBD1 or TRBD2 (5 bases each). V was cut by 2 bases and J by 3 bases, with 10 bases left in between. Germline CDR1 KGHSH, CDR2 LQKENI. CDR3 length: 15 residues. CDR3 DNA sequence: TGTGCCAGCTCACCAACGGGACCTTACACCGGGGAGCTGTTTTTT. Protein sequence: CASSPTGPYTGELFF. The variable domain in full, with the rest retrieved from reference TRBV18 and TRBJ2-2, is NAGVMQNPRHLVRRRGQEARLRCSPMKGHSHVYWYRQLPEEGLKFMVYLQKENIIDESGMPKERFSAEFPKEGPSILRIQQVVRGDSAAYFCASSPTGPYTGELFFGEGSRLTVL.